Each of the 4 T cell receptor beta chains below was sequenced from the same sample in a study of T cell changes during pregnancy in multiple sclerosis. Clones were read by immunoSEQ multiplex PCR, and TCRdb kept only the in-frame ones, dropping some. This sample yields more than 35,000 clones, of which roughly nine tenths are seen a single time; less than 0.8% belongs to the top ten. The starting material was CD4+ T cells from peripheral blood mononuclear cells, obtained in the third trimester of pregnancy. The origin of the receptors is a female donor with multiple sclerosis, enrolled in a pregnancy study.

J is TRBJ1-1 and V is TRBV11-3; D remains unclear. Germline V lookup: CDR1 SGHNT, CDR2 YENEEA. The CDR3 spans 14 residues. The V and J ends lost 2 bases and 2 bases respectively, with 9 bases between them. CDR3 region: CASSLRGQNTEAFF. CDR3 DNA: TGTGCCAGCAGCTTAAGAGGTCAAAACACTGAAGCTTTCTTT.

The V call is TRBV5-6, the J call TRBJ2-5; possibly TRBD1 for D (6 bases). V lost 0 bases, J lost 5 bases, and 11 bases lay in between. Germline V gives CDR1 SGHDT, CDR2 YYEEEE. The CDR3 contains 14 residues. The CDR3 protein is CASSLGGLRETQYF. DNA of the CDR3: TGTGCCAGCAGCTTGGGGGGGCTCAGGGAGACCCAGTACTTC.

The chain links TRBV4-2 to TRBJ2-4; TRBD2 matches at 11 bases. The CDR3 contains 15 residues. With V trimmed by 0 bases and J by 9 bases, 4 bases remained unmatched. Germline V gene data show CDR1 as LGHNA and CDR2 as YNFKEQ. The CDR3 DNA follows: TGTGCCAGCAGCCAAGAAACTAGCGGGAGAAGCATTCAGTACTTC. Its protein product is CASSQETSGRSIQYF.

CDR3 coding DNA: TGTGCCAGCAGCGTTAGACTAGCGGGAGTTAACAATGAGCAGTTCTTC. Translated: CASSVRLAGVNNEQFF. This chain joins TRBV9 and TRBJ2-1, with 12 bases that match TRBD2. The CDR3 covers 16 residues. Unmatched junction bases numbered 5, after V lost 2 bases and J lost 5 bases. Looked up from germline, CDR1 is SGDLS and CDR2 is YYNGEE.